These 8 T cell receptor beta chains were sequenced from one sample in a study of blood T cells in healthy people across ages. A sample-barcoded 5' primer and a J-beta primer mix were used in a second PCR of about 7 to 12 cycles. TCRdb itself ran the 5' RACE reads through MiXCR, one entry per CDR3 protein. Of about 930,000 distinct CDR3 sequences in the sample, approximately 32% were seen once. These data are also associated with another study on T cells of mothers and their children.

The sequencing input was blood. These receptors were collected from a woman aged 35 to 49 in good health.

This sequence joins TRBV18 and TRBJ2-1; 9 bases agree with TRBD1. The CDR3 runs 15 residues. Germline CDR1 and CDR2: KGHSH and LQKENI. V shed 6 bases and J 6 bases; nucleotides not matched to a gene: 9. The CDR3 region is CASSHRDRATNEQFF. In DNA, the CDR3 is TGTGCCAGCTCGCACCGGGACAGGGCGACCAATGAGCAGTTCTTC. The entire variable domain, with the rest obtained from reference TRBV18 and TRBJ2-1, is as follows: NAGVMQNPRHLVRRRGQEARLRCSPMKGHSHVYWYRQLPEEGLKFMVYLQKENIIDESGMPKERFSAEFPKEGPSILRIQQVVRGDSAAYFCASSHRDRATNEQFFGPGTRLTVL.

A note on this clonotype: Given a much more abundant clone one base away, this may be a read error. The chain is built from TRBV5-1 and TRBJ2-4; TRBD1 aligns across 9 bases. The end of the DNA is better explained by TRBJ2-7, so the J call may be wrong. The CDR3 length is 16 residues. CDR1 and CDR2 from the germline V gene are SGHRS and YFSETQ. As DNA, the CDR3 is TGCGCCAGCGGCCAACTAAGCGGGACAGGGAGTTACGAGCAGTACTTC. Its protein is CASGQLSGTGSYEQYF.

The V call is TRBV3-1, the J call TRBJ2-2; D not certain. Germline V gene sequence: CDR1 LGHDT, CDR2 YNNKEL (reference sequence). Trimming removed 1 base from V and 6 bases from J, with 6 bases in between. The CDR3 is made up of 13 amino acids. The DNA of the CDR3 is TGTGCCAGCAGCCAAGGGGTCGCCGGGGAGCTGTTTTTT. It specifies CASSQGVAGELFF.

The chain carries TRBV9 and TRBJ1-4, with D uncertain. The germline CDR1 and CDR2 sequences are SGDLS and YYNGEE. The CDR3 is 15 residues long. Trimming shortened V by 4 bases and J by 6 bases, and 16 bases separated the two germline ends. In DNA, the CDR3 is TGTGCCAGCAGCTTCCGAGGACGGAGAGATGAAAAACTGTTTTTT. Amino acids: CASSFRGRRDEKLFF.

About this clonotype: A read error is possible here, since a much larger clone lies one base away. This chain connects TRBV12-3 or TRBV12-4 to TRBJ2-7; 11 bases are shared with TRBD1. This CDR3 comprises 14 residues. V shed 7 bases and J 3 bases; nucleotides not matched to a gene: 5. CDR3 in DNA: TGTGCCAGCAAGGGGGGACAGGGGGTCTACGAGCAGTACTTC. Translation: CASKGGQGVYEQYF.

The chain employs TRBV28 and TRBJ1-4; 12 nucleotides match TRBD1. J was trimmed by 13 bases and V by 5 bases; bases with no gene match: 11. Germline CDR1 MDHEN, CDR2 SYDVKM. The CDR3 sequence is 15 residues long. The CDR3 region has the DNA TGTGCCAGCAGTACCCCCGGGACAGGGGGCCCGGGACTGTTTTTT. It codes for CASSTPGTGGPGLFF. Full variable domain (outside the CDR3, taken from reference TRBV28 and TRBJ1-4): DVKVTQSSRYLVKRTGEKVFLECVQDMDHENMFWYRQDPGLGLRLIYFSYDVKMKEKGDIPEGYSVSREKKERFSLILESASTNQTSMYLCASSTPGTGGPGLFFGSGTQLSVL.

This clonotype was counted ten times or more. This chain connects TRBV27 to TRBJ2-7; tentative D call: TRBD2 (5 bases). V lost 0 bases, J lost 7 bases, and 10 bases lay in between. This CDR3 region has 13 residues. Germline lookup yields CDR1 MNHEY and CDR2 SMNVEV (reference sequence). CDR3 nucleotide sequence: TGTGCCAGCAGTTTATCGGAGGTGAGGGAGCAGTACTTC. Translating it yields CASSLSEVREQYF.

This clonotype was counted a few times. The gene calls are TRBV20-1 and TRBJ2-7; D not certain. CDR1 and CDR2 from the germline V gene are DFQATT and SNEGSKA (reference sequence). The CDR3 totals 15 residues. Trimming shortened V by 0 bases and J by 0 bases, and 12 bases separated the two germline ends. The CDR3 DNA is TGCAGTGCTAGAGATCTGGAGCCCCTCTCCTACGAGCAGTACTTC. Translated: CSARDLEPLSYEQYF.